This T cell receptor (beta chain) was documented in a study of blood T cell repertoires in COVID-19 (dated by TCRdb to 2018 to 2021). About the full investigation: Samples from collaborators originated in the United States, Italy and Spain and spanned both the acute and convalescent phases of COVID-19. The material from the prospective study consisted of cDNA or gDNA derived from T cells, B-cell-depleted T cells, or PBMCs. The dataset comprised deeply sampled blood TCRbeta repertoires from subjects exposed to, actively infected with, or recovered from COVID-19. The repertoires were released in a freely available public database intended as a resource for research on the immune response to SARS-CoV-2. The samples were drawn from two sources: the first 160 participants of the ongoing ImmuneRACE study, and fewer than 1,500 subjects contributed by 6 global collaborators. Sample metadata almost always included a de-identified subject ID, COVID-19 status, age in years and sex. Where HLA class I and class II types were available, the types were taken from metadata supplied by the sample provider, not from assay-based typing. The paper as a whole reports these results and caveats: The amount of clinical and demographic metadata varied by source and participant and was provided uncurated.

The immunoSEQ Assay, a bias-controlled multiplex PCR, was used to amplify TCRbeta CDR3 regions from genomic DNA. On the authors' methods: The number of nucleated cells in each sample was estimated by amplification of reference gene primers within the assay. Sequence reads were collapsed and filtered to measure the absolute abundance of every unique TCRbeta CDR3 rearrangement. For each sample, productive Simpson clonality was calculated by taking the square root of Simpson's diversity index across productive rearrangements. Sourced from immuneACCESS, this table was stored by TCRdb with only in-frame sequences that have V and J called. A share of the clones is absent; for the studies checked, an unresolved V gene accounts for under half, and the remainder has no known explanation. The D gene and trimming were derived from the DNA, and the V and J assignments and clone size from that table. For this sample there are fewer than 250,000 clones; 90% appear just once. The leading ten clones occupy less than 15% of the sample.

In the case of this clone: Its antigen is unknown. Per-base quality was not reported, and no clone a single base away is much larger than it.

Participants in the prospective study were enrolled through a virtual design, were aged roughly 18 to 90 years, and lived in 20 to 30 United States geographic areas. In the prospective study, cohorts were assigned on the basis of participant-reported clinical history obtained from a screening survey and a study questionnaire. Exposed participants were defined as having been in contact with someone with a PCR-confirmed or clinician-diagnosed COVID-19 case within 2 weeks of study entry. In the prospective study, whole blood, serum and a nasopharyngeal or oropharyngeal swab were collected from each participant by mobile phlebotomists. Additional blood draws and questionnaires over an approximately two-month period could optionally be provided by prospective study participants. Blood samples from the prospective study were shipped frozen or at room temperature prior to DNA extraction. Measured from the cysteine to the phenylalanine, the CDR3 is 17 residues long. The retained sequence is limited to the CDR3, 51 bases, with the frame set at the first base. The germline V gene encodes CDR1 SSHAT and CDR2 FNYEAQ (reference sequence). V is trimmed back by 7 bases and J by 0 bases, and the junction contains 7 bases that no gene match accounts for.

The sequence is built from TRBV7-7 and TRBJ2-2; the central 11 bases match TRBD2. The origin of this receptor is a man aged 30 to 45 who had been exposed to COVID-19. Material for sequencing was PBMCs or T cells enriched from blood (not recorded which). Here the CDR3 is given as CASKRDSGGANTGELFF. The sequence in DNA is TGTGCCAGCAAACGGGATAGCGGGGGGGCGAACACCGGGGAGCTGTTTTTT.